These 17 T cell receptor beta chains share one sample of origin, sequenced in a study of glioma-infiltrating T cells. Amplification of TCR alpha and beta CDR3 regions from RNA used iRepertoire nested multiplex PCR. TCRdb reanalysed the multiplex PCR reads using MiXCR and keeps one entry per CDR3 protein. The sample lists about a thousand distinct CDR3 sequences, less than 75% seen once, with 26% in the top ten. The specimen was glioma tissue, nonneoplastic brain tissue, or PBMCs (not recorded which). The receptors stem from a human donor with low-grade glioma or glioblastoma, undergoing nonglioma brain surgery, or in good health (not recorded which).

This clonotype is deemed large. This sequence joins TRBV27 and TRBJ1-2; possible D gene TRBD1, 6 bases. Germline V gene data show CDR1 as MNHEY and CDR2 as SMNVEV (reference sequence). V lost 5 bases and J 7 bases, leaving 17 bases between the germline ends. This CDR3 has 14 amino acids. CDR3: CASSISGDRTGYTF. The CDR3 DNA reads TGTGCCAGCAGTATCTCAGGGGACCGAACTGGCTACACCTTC.

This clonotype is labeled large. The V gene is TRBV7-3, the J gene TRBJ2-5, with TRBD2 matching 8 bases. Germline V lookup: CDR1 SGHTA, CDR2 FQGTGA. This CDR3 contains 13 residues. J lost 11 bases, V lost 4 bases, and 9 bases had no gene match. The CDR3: CASSSRSGGDQYF. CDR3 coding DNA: TGTGCCAGCAGCTCTCGATCGGGGGGGGATCAGTACTTC.

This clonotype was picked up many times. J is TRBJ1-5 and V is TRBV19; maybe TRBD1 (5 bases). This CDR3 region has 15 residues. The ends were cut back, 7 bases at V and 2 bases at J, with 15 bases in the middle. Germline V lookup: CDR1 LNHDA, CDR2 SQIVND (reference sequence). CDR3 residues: CASTWGDSGNQPQHF. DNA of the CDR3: TGTGCCAGTACCTGGGGGGACTCAGGCAATCAGCCCCAGCATTTT.

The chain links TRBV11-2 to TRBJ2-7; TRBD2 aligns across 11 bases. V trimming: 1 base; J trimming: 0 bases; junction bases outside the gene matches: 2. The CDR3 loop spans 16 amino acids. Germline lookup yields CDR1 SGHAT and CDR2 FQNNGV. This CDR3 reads CASSLGTSGYSYEQYF. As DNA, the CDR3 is TGTGCCAGCAGCTTAGGGACTAGCGGGTACTCCTACGAGCAGTACTTC. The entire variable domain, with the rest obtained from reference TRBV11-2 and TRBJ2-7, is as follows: EAGVAQSPRYKIIEKRQSVAFWCNPISGHATLYWYQQILGQGPKLLIQFQNNGVVDDSQLPKDRFSAERLKGVDSTLKIQPAKLEDSAVYLCASSLGTSGYSYEQYFGPGTRLTVT.

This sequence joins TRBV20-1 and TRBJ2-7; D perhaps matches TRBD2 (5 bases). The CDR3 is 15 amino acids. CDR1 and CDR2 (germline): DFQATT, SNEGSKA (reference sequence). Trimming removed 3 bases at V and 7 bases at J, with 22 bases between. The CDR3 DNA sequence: TGCAGTGCTAGGGGCCGTGACTTCGCTTTAGCGGAGCAGTACGTC. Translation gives CSARGRDFALAEQYV.

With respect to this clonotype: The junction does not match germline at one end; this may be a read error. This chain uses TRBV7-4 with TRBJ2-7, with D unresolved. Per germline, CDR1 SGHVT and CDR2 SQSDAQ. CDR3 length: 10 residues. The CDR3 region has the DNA TGTGCAAGCAGCTTAGATGAACAGTACTTC. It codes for CASSLDEQYF. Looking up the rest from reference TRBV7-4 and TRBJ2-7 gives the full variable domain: GAGVSQSPRYKVAKRGRDVALRCDSISGHVTLYWYRQTLGQGSEVLTYSQSDAQRDKSGRPSGRFSAERPERSVSTLKIQRTEQGDSAVYLCASSLDEQYFGPGTRLTVT.

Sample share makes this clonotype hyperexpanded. The CDR3 spells CASSLLRSTDTQYF. DNA for the CDR3: TGTGCCAGCAGTTTGTTGAGAAGCACAGATACGCAGTATTTT. The rearrangement uses TRBV27 and TRBJ2-3; D remains ambiguous. V lost 3 bases to trimming and J lost 0 bases, with 7 bases between them. From germline, CDR1 is MNHEY and CDR2 SMNVEV (reference sequence). The CDR3 has 14 amino acids.

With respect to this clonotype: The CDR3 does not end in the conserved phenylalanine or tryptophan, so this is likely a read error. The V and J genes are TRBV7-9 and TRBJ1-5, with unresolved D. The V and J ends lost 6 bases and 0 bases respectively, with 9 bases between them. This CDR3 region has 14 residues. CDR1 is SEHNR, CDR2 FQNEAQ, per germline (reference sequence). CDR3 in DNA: TGTGCCAGCAGACTGACCCCTAGCAATCAGCCCCAGCATCTT. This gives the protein CASRLTPSNQPQHL.

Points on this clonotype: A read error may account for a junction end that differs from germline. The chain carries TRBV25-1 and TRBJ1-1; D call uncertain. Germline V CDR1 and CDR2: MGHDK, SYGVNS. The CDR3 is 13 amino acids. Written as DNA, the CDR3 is TGTGCCAGCAGTACCGGCCAGACCCCTGAAGCTTTCTTC. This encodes CASSTGQTPEAFF.

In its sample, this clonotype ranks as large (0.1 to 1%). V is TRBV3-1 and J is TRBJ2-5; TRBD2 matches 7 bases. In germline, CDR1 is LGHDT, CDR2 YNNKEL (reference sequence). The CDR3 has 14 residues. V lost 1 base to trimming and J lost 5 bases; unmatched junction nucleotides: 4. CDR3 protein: CASSQGGGRETQYF. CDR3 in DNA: TGTGCCAGCAGCCAAGGCGGGGGTCGGGAGACCCAGTACTTC.

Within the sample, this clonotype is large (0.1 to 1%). For the CDR3, the DNA is TGTGCCAGCAGTCGGACTAGCACATCCGATACGCAGTATTTT. It yields the protein CASSRTSTSDTQYF. The rearrangement links TRBV6-1 to TRBJ2-3; 8 nucleotides agree with TRBD2. CDR1 and CDR2 from the germline V gene are MNHNS and SASEGT. V lost 5 bases and J lost 6; bases outside the gene matches: 7. CDR3 length equals 14 residues.

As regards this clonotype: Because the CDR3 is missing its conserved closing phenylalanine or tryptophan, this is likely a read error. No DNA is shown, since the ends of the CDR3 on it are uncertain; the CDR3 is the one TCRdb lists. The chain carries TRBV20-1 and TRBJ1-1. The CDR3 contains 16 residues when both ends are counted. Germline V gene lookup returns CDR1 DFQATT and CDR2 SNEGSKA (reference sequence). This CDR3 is CSAKFASSRRKTEAVV.

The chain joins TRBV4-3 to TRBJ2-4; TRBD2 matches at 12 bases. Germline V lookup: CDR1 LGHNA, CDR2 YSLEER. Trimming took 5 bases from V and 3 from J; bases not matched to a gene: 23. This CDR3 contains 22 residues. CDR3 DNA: TGCGCCAGCAGCGCGAAGGGCCTTTCTAGCGGGAGGGCCGGTATAGACAAAAACATTCAGTACTTC. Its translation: CASSAKGLSSGRAGIDKNIQYF.

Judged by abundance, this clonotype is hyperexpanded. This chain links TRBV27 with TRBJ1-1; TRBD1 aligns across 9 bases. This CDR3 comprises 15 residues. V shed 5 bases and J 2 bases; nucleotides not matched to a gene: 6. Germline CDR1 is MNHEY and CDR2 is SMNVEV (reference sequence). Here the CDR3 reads CASSLWGQGNTEAFF. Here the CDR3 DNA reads TGTGCCAGCAGTCTATGGGGACAGGGAAACACTGAAGCTTTCTTT.

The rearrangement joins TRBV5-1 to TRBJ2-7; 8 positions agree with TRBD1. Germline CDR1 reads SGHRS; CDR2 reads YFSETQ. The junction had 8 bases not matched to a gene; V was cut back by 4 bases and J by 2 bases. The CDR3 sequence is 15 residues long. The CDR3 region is CASSPGTGAPYEQYF. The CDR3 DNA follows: TGCGCCAGCAGCCCCGGGACAGGAGCTCCCTACGAGCAGTACTTC.

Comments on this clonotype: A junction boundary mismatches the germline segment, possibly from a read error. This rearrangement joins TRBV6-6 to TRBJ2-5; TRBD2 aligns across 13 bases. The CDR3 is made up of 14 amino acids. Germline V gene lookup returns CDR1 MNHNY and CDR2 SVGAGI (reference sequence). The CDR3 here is CGSSTRLAGGTQYF. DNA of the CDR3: TGTGGCAGCAGCACAAGACTAGCGGGAGGTACCCAGTACTTC.

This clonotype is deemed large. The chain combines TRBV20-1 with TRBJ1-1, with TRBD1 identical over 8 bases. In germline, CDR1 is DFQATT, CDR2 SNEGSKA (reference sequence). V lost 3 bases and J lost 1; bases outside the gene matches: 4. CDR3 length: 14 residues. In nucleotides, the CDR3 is TGCAGTGCTAGCAGGGGGCTAGGGAACACTGAAGCTTTCTTT. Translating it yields CSASRGLGNTEAFF.